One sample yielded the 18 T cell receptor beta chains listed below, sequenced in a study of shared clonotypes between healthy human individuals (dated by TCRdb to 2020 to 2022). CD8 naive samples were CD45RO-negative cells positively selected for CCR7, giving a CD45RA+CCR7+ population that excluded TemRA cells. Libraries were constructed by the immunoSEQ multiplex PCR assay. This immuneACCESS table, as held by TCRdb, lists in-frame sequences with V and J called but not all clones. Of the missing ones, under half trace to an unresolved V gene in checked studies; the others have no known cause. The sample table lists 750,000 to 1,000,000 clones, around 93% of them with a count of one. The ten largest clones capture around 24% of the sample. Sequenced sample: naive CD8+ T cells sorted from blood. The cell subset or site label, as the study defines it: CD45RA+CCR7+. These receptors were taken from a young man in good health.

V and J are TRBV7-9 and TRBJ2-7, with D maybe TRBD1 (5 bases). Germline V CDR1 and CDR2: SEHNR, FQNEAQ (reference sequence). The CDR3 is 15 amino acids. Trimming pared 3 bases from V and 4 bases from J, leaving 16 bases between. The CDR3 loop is CASSLGPESTYEQYF. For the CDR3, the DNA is TGTGCCAGCAGCTTGGGGCCCGAGTCTACTTACGAGCAGTACTTC.

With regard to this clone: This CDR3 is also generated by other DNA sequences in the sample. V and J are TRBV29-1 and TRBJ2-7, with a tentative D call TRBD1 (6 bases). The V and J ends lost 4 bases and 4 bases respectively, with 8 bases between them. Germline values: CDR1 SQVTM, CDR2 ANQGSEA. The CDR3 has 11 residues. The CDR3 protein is CSVGGGYEQYF. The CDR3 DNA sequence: TGCAGCGTTGGAGGGGGATACGAGCAGTACTTC.

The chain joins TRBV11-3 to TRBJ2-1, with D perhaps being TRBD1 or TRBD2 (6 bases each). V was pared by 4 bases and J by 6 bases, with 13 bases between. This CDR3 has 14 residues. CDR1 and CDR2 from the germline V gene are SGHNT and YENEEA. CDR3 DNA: TGTGCCAGCAGCTCCTTAGGGGGGCGCAATGAGCAGTTCTTC. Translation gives CASSSLGGRNEQFF.

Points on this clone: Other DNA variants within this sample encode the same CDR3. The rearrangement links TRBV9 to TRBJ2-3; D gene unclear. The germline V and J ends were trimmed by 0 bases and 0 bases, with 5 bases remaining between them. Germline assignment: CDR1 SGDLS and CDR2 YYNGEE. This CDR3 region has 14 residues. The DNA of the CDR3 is TGTGCCAGCAGCGTAGCGGGTAGCACAGATACGCAGTATTTT. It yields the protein CASSVAGSTDTQYF.

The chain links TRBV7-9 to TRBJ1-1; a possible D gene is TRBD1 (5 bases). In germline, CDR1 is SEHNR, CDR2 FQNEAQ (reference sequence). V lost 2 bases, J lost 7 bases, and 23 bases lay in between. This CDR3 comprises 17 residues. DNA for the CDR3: TGTGCCAGCAGCTTATACGCGGGTGGGGCTGATCGGGGTGAAGCTTTCTTT. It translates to CASSLYAGGADRGEAFF.

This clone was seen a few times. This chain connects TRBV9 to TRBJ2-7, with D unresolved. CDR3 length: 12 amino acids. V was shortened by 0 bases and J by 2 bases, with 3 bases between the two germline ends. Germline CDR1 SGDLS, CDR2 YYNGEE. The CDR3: CASSVGPYEQYF. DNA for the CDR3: TGTGCCAGCAGCGTAGGACCCTACGAGCAGTACTTC.

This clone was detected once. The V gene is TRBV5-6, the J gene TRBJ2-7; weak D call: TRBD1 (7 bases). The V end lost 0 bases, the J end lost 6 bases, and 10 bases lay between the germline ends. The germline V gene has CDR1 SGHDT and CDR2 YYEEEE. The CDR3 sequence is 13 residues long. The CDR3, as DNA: TGTGCCAGCAGCTTGGCAGGGGGACTCGAGCAGTACTTC. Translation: CASSLAGGLEQYF.

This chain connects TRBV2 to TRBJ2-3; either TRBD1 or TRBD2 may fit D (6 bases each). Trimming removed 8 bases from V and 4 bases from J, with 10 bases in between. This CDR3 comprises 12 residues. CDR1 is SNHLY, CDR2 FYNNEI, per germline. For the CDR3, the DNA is TGTGCCAGCGAGGGGGGCCCAGATACGCAGTATTTT. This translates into CASEGGPDTQYF.

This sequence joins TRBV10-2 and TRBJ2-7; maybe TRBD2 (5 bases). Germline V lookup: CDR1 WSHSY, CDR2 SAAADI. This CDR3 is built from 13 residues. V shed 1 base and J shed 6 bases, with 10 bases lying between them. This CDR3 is CASSEFRLTEQYF. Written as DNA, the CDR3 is TGCGCCAGCAGTGAGTTTAGACTAACCGAGCAGTACTTC.

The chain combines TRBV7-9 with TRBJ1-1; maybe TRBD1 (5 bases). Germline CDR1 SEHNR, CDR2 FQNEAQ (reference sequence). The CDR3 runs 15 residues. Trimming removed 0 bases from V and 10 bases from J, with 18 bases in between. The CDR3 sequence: CASSLAKGADPAAFF. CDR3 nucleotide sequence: TGTGCCAGCAGCTTAGCGAAAGGGGCAGACCCCGCAGCTTTCTTT.

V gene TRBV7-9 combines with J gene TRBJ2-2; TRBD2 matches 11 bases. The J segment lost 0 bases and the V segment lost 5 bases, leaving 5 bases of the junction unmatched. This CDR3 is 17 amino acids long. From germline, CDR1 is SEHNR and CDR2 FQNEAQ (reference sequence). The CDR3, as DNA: TGTGCCAGCAGCGACGGACTAGCGGGTCCGAACACCGGGGAGCTGTTTTTT. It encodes CASSDGLAGPNTGELFF.

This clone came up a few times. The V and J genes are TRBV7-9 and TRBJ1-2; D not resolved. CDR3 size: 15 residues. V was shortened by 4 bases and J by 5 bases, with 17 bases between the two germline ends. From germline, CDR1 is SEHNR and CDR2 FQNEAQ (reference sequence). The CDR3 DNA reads TGTGCCAGCAGCTCGTCTCATCAGCTTAAATATGGCTACACCTTC. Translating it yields CASSSSHQLKYGYTF.

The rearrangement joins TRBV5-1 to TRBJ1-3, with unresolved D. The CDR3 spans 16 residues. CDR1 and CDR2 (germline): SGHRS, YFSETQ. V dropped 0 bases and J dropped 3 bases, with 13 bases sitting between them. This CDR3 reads CASSLAASLGGNTIYF. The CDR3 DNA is TGCGCCAGCAGCTTGGCCGCAAGCTTAGGTGGAAACACCATATATTTT.

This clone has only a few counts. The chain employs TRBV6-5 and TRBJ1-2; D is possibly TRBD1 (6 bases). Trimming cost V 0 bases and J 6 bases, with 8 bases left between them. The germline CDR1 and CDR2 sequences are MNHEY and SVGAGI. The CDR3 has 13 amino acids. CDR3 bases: TGTGCCAGCAGTTACTCGGCAGGGGATGGCTACACCTTC. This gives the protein CASSYSAGDGYTF.

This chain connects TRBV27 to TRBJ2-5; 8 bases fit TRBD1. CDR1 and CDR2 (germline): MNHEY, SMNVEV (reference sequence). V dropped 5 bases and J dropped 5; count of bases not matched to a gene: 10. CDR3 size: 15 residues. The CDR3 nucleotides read TGTGCCAGCAGTGCGCTGGACAGGGTGGTGGAGACCCAGTACTTC. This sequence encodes CASSALDRVVETQYF.

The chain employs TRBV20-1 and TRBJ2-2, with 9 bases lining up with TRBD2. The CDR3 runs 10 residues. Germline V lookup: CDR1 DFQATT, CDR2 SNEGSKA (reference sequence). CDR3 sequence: CAGGTGELFF. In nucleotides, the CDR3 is TGCGCGGGAGGGACCGGGGAGCTGTTTTTT.

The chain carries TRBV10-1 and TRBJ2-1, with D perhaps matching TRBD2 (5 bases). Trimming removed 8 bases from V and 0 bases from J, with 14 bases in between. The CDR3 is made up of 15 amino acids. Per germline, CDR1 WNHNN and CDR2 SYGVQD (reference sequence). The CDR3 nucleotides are TGCGCCAGCTCCCAAGCGGCGAGCTCCTACAATGAGCAGTTCTTC. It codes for CASSQAASSYNEQFF.

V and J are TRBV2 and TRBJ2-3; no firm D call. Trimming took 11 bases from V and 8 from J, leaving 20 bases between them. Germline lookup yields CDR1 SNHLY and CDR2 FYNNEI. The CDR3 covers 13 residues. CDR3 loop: CAPRADHRGTQYF. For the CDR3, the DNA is TGTGCCCCCCGGGCCGATCACAGAGGTACGCAGTATTTT.